This T cell receptor beta chain emerged from a study of cytomegalovirus exposure and HLA in healthy donors. To note about this clone: The antigen remains undetermined.

Trimming shortened V by 1 base and J by 3 bases, and 13 bases separated the two germline ends. CDR1 and CDR2 from the germline V gene are MGHRA and YSYEKL. This CDR3 contains 16 residues. 60 Vbeta and 13 Jbeta primers were used in PCR. The assay was immunoSEQ multiplex PCR, and TCRdb's table has in-frame clones only and misses some. Counted here are 100,000 to 150,000 clones, 82% occurring once; the ten biggest clones make up roughly 8%. General study results and limits: A few CMV-associated chains proved CMV antigen-specific in vitro. In terms of immune exposure information, only CMV serostatus was available. Earlier results showed most TCR beta V segments being productive about 87% or about 30% of the time.

The chain couples TRBV4-1 to TRBJ2-1, with D possibly matching TRBD2 (6 bases). This TCR derives from a woman between 50 and 59 years old in good health and CMV-seropositive. The specimen was PBMCs. CDR3 sequence reads: CASSQGGRSYYNEQFF. CDR3 coding DNA: TGCGCCAGCAGCCAAGGAGGGAGGTCCTACTACAATGAGCAGTTCTTC.